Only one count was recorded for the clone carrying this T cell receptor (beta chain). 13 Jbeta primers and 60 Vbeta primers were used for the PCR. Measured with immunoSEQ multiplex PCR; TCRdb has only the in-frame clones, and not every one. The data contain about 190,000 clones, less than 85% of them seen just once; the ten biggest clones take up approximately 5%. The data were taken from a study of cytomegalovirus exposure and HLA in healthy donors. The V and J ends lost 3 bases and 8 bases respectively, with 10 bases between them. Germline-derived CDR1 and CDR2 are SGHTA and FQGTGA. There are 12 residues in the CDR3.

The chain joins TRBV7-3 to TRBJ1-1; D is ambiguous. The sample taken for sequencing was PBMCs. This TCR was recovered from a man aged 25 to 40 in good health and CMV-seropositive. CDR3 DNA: TGTGCCAGCAGCTTCCCGGGGAGGGAAGCTTTCTTT. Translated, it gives CASSFPGREAFF.